The 5 T cell receptor beta chains in this list originate from one sample, sequenced in a study of cytomegalovirus exposure and HLA in healthy donors. Primers included in the PCR were 60 Vbeta and 13 Jbeta primers. The repertoire was sequenced with immunoSEQ multiplex PCR; TCRdb's copy has only in-frame clones and lacks some. Counted here are about 96,000 clones, approximately 74% occurring once; the ten biggest clones make up roughly 3.2%. The sequenced sample consisted of PBMCs. The source is a female donor in good health and CMV-seropositive.

The rearrangement links TRBV4-2 to TRBJ1-4; 10 bases are a match to TRBD1. The CDR3 runs to 16 residues. Per germline, CDR1 LGHNA and CDR2 YNFKEQ. V gave up 0 bases and J gave up 8 bases; unmatched junction bases: 6. The CDR3 sequence is CASSQDLGTGDEKLFF. The CDR3 region has the DNA TGTGCCAGCAGCCAAGATCTTGGGACAGGGGACGAAAAACTGTTTTTT.

The gene calls are TRBV4-2 and TRBJ1-5; D call uncertain. The CDR3 loop spans 15 amino acids. V shed 4 bases and J shed 5 bases, with 15 bases lying between them. Germline lookup yields CDR1 LGHNA and CDR2 YNFKEQ. The CDR3 DNA reads as TGTGCCAGCAGCCCAACGGAGGATAGGGATCAGCCCCAGCATTTT. Translation gives CASSPTEDRDQPQHF.

This clone came up a few times. In DNA form, the CDR3 reads TGTGCCAGCAGCTCCGGGACAGGGGTTGAATACGAGCAGTACTTC. Translated: CASSSGTGVEYEQYF. The J gene is TRBJ2-5, the V gene TRBV7-8, with 10 bases aligning to TRBD1. The J call could be wrong; TRBJ2-7 is a better fit for the DNA end. Germline-derived CDR1 and CDR2 are SGHVS and FQNEAQ. This CDR3 contains 15 residues.

The rearrangement links TRBV6-4 to TRBJ2-2; D might be TRBD2 (6 bases). The CDR3 runs to 14 residues. Germline V gene data show CDR1 as MRHNA and CDR2 as SNTAGT. V lost 0 bases to trimming and J lost 5 bases, with 7 bases between them. This CDR3 reads CASSDSGGTGELFF. The CDR3 DNA is TGTGCCAGCAGTGACTCGGGGGGAACCGGGGAGCTGTTTTTT.

This clone was counted only a few times. The CDR3 loop reads CAWSEWRGNEQFF. The CDR3 coding sequence is TGTGCCTGGAGTGAGTGGAGAGGCAACGAGCAGTTCTTC. The chain employs TRBV30 and TRBJ2-1; D remains ambiguous. The ends were cut back, 1 base at V and 10 bases at J, with 14 bases in the middle. The CDR3 sequence is 13 residues long. Germline V lookup: CDR1 GTSNPN, CDR2 SVGIG (reference sequence).